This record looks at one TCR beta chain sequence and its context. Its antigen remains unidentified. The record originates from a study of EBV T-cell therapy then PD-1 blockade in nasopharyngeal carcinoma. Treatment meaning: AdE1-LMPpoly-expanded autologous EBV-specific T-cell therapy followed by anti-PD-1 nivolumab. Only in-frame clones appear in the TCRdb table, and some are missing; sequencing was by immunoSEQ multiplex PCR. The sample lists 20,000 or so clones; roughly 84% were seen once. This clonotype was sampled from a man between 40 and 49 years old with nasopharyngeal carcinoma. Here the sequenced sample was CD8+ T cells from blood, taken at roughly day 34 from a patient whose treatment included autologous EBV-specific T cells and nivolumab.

CDR3 protein: CSVLGAVGQPQHF. The CDR3 coding sequence is TGCAGCGTTCTCGGAGCGGTGGGTCAGCCCCAGCATTTT. The chain recombines TRBV29-1 with TRBJ1-5; D unresolved. CDR1 is SQVTM, CDR2 ANQGSEA, per germline. V gave up 5 bases and J gave up 6 bases, with 14 bases separating them. The CDR3 totals 13 residues.